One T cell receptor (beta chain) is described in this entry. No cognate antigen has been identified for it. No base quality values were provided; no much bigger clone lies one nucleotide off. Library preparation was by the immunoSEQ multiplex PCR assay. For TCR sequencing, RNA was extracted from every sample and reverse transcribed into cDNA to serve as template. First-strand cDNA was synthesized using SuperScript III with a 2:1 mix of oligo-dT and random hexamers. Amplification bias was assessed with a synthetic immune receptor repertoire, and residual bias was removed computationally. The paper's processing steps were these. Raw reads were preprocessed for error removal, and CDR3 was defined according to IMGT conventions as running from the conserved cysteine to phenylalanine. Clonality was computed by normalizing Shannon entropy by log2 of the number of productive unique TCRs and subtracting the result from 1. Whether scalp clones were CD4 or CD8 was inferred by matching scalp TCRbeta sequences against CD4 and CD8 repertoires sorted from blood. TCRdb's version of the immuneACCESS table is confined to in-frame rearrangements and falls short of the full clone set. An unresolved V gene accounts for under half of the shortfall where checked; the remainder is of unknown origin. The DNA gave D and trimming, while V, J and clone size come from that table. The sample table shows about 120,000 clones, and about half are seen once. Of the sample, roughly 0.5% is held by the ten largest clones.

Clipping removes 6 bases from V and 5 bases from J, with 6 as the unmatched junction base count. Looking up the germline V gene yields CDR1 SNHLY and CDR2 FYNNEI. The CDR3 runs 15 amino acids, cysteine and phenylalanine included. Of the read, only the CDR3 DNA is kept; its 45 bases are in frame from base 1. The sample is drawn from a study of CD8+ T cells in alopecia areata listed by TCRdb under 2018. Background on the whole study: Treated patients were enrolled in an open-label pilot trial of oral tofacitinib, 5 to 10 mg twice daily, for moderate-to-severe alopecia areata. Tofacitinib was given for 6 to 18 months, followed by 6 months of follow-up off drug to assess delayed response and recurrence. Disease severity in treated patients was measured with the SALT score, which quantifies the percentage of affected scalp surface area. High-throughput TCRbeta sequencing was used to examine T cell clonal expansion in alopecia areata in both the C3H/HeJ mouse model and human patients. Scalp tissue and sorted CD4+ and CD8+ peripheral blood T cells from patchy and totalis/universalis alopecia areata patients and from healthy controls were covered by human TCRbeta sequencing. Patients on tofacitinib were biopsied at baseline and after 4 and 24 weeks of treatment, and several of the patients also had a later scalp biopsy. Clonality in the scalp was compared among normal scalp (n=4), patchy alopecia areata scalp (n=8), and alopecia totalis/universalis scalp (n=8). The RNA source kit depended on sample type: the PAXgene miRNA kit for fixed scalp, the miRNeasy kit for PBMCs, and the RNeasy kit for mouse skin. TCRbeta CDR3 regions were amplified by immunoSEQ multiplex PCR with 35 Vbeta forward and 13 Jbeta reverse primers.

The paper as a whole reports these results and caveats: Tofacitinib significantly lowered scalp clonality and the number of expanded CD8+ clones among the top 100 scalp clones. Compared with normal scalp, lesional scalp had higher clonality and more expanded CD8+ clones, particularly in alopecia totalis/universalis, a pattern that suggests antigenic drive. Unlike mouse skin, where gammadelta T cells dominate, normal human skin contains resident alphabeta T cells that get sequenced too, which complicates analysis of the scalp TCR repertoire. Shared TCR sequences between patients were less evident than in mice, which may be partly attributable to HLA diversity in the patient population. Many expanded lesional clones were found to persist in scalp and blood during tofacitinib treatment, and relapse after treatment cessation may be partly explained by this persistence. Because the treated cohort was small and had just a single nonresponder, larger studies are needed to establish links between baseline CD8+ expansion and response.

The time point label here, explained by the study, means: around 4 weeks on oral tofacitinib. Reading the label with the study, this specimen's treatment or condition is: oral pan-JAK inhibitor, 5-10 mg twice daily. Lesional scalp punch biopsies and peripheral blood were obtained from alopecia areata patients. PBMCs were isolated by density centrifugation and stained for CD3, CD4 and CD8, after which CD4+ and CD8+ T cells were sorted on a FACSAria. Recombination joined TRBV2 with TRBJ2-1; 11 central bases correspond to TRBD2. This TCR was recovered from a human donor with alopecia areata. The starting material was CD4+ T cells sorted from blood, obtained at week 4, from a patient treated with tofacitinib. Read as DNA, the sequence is TGTGCCAGCAGCACGGGACTAGCGGAGGACAATGAGCAGTTCTTC. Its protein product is CASSTGLAEDNEQFF.